The source of this T cell receptor (beta chain) is a study of blood T cell repertoires in COVID-19. Study background: Material from acute and convalescent COVID-19 was sourced from the United States, Italy and Spain. Sources were T cells, B-cell-depleted T cells, or PBMCs; the material itself was cDNA or gDNA.

This CDR3 region has 14 residues. V gave up 5 bases and J gave up 13 bases; unmatched junction bases: 5. Germline-derived CDR1 and CDR2 are KGHSH and LQKENI. Original processing notes: Quantification of nucleated cells was approximated via reference gene primer amplification. Measured with immunoSEQ multiplex PCR; TCRdb has only the in-frame clones, and not every one. V and J calls and clone size are given by that table; D and trimming were obtained from the DNA. The sample lists 95,000 to 150,000 clones; 88% were seen once. The origin of this receptor is a woman between 50 and 59 years old with active or convalescent COVID-19. The rearrangement links TRBV18 to TRBJ2-1; TRBD2 matches 16 bases. The sequencing sample was made of peripheral blood. In DNA form, the CDR3 reads TGTGCCAGCTCAGAGGGACTAGCGGGAGGGCCCCAGTTCTTC. Translation gives CASSEGLAGGPQFF.